The 28 T cell receptor beta chains reported below all come from one sample, sequenced in a study of spatial heterogeneity in lung cancer. TCRdb re-called the 5' RACE reads through MiXCR, storing one row per CDR3 protein. This sample carries about 28,000 distinct CDR3 sequences, more than 8% of them seen once, and the ten largest clones take 35% to 40%. Time point denoted: sample taken at primary tumor resection. Whole RNA was taken from tumor, nontumor lung or frozen PBMC; it was then sequenced unsorted. Sequencing used PBMCs, obtained at surgery. These receptors were obtained from a female donor with early-stage non-small cell lung cancer.

This clonotype was counted ten times or more. This sequence joins TRBV28 and TRBJ2-4; 13 bases line up with TRBD2. Per the germline V gene, CDR1 is MDHEN and CDR2 is SYDVKM. CDR3 size: 16 residues. The ends lost 7 bases at V and 6 bases at J; junction bases unmatched: 9. Here the CDR3 reads CASTYGGTSGVNIQYF. CDR3 DNA: TGTGCCAGCACCTATGGGGGGACTAGCGGGGTAAACATTCAGTACTTC.

This clonotype appeared many times. The J gene is TRBJ1-5, the V gene TRBV27, with a weak D call TRBD1 (6 bases). The V gene lost 4 bases and the J gene lost 1 base, with 11 bases spanning the gap. The germline CDR1 and CDR2 sequences are MNHEY and SMNVEV (reference sequence). CDR3 size: 15 residues. The CDR3, as DNA: TGTGCCAGCAGTTCTGCGGGGGCGAGCAATCAGCCCCAGCATTTT. Its protein is CASSSAGASNQPQHF.

This clonotype was counted a few times. The rearrangement uses TRBV6-1 and TRBJ2-7; no reliable D call. Germline CDR1 and CDR2: MNHNS and SASEGT. The V end lost 0 bases, the J end lost 6 bases, and 12 bases lay between the germline ends. The CDR3 has 14 amino acids. CDR3 sequence (DNA): TGTGCCAGCAGTGAAGCGCTCCCAGTTTCCGAGCAGTACTTC. Residues: CASSEALPVSEQYF.

This clonotype came up many times. The chain links TRBV9 to TRBJ2-5, with TRBD1 matching 7 bases. CDR3 length: 15 residues. Germline CDR1 and CDR2: SGDLS and YYNGEE. The V gene end was trimmed by 4 bases and the J gene end by 2 bases; junction bases not matched to a gene: 8. CDR3 loop: CASSTGTVPQETQYF. CDR3 nucleotide sequence: TGTGCCAGCAGCACAGGGACAGTTCCTCAAGAGACCCAGTACTTC.

Ten or more counts support this clonotype. The chain combines TRBV5-4 with TRBJ2-5; D unresolved. The V and J ends lost 3 bases and 7 bases respectively, with 19 bases between them. The CDR3 is made up of 15 amino acids. Germline-derived CDR1 and CDR2 are SGHNT and YYREEE (reference sequence). CDR3 residues: CASSWDGASTGTQYF. CDR3 bases: TGTGCCAGCAGCTGGGATGGCGCGTCAACGGGGACCCAGTACTTC. Looking up the rest from reference TRBV5-4 and TRBJ2-5 gives the full variable domain: ETGVTQSPTHLIKTRGQQVTLRCSSQSGHNTVSWYQQALGQGPQFIFQYYREEENGRGNFPPRFSGLQFPNYSSELNVNALELDDSALYLCASSWDGASTGTQYFGPGTRLLVL.

A few counts support this clonotype. The chain couples TRBV5-1 to TRBJ1-1; D gene unclear. With 0 bases removed from V and 0 bases from J, the gap between germline ends came to 9 bases. There are 15 residues in the CDR3. Per the germline V gene, CDR1 is SGHRS and CDR2 is YFSETQ. For the CDR3, the DNA is TGCGCCAGCAGCTTGGCCGGCGGTTTGAACACTGAAGCTTTCTTT. Translated, it gives CASSLAGGLNTEAFF.

This clonotype was seen ten or more times. The V call is TRBV7-9, the J call TRBJ2-3; a weak D match, TRBD1 (6 bases). This CDR3 comprises 15 residues. Germline CDR1 SEHNR, CDR2 FQNEAQ (reference sequence). The V gene lost 5 bases and the J gene lost 3 bases, with 15 bases spanning the gap. The CDR3 loop reads CASSTRGRGTDTQYF. The CDR3 DNA reads TGTGCCAGCAGCACCAGGGGTAGGGGGACAGATACGCAGTATTTT.

This clonotype was found a few times. V usage is TRBV19 and J usage is TRBJ2-7; the match to TRBD1 covers 7 bases. The J segment lost 4 bases and the V segment lost 3 bases, leaving 9 bases of the junction unmatched. Germline CDR1 LNHDA, CDR2 SQIVND (reference sequence). CDR3 length equals 15 residues. The CDR3 DNA reads TGTGCCAGTAGTATTGGCAGACAGGGCAGGTACGAGCAGTACTTC. Protein sequence: CASSIGRQGRYEQYF.

This clonotype was counted ten times or more. The chain uses TRBV7-9 and TRBJ2-2; D remains ambiguous. The germline V gene has CDR1 SEHNR and CDR2 FQNEAQ (reference sequence). The V gene lost 5 bases and the J gene lost 0 bases, with 7 bases spanning the gap. The CDR3 runs to 14 residues. CDR3 DNA: TGTGCCAGCAGCCAACAGCCGAACACCGGGGAGCTGTTTTTT. Translating gives CASSQQPNTGELFF.

This clonotype was observed at least ten times. The rearrangement links TRBV7-2 to TRBJ2-2; unclear D gene. In germline, CDR1 is SGHTA, CDR2 FQGNSA. V shed 5 bases and J shed 3 bases, with 4 bases lying between them. The CDR3 has 12 amino acids. CDR3 in amino acids: CASSVYTGELFF. Here the CDR3 DNA reads TGTGCCAGCAGCGTATACACCGGGGAGCTGTTTTTT.

The rearrangement joins TRBV24-1 to TRBJ2-7, with D unclear. V dropped 2 bases and J dropped 4 bases, with 8 bases sitting between them. The CDR3 has 13 residues. Germline V gene sequence: CDR1 KGHDR, CDR2 SFDVKD. The CDR3 coding sequence is TGTGCCACCAGTGATTCCGACTTATACGAGCAGTACTTC. Translation: CATSDSDLYEQYF.

This clonotype occurred many times. The rearrangement links TRBV27 to TRBJ1-2; no reliable D call. Trimming shortened V by 6 bases and J by 4 bases, and 12 bases separated the two germline ends. CDR3 size: 13 residues. Germline assignment: CDR1 MNHEY and CDR2 SMNVEV (reference sequence). CDR3 DNA sequence: TGTGCCAGCAGACCAATGGGTACCTATGGCTACACCTTC. Its protein product is CASRPMGTYGYTF.

This clonotype was detected ten times or more. The chain carries TRBV20-1 and TRBJ2-7, with TRBD2 matching over 8 bases. From germline, CDR1 is DFQATT and CDR2 SNEGSKA (reference sequence). J lost 2 bases, V lost 1 base, and 4 bases had no gene match. The CDR3 runs 14 residues. In DNA, the CDR3 is TGCAGTGCTAGAGGGCCGGGAGGGGCCTACGAGCAGTACGTC. Its translation: CSARGPGGAYEQYV.

V usage is TRBV20-1 and J usage is TRBJ1-1; 10 nucleotides line up with TRBD1. The ends lost 5 bases at V and 5 bases at J; junction bases unmatched: 8. The germline CDR1 and CDR2 sequences are DFQATT and SNEGSKA (reference sequence). The CDR3 runs 14 residues. CDR3 DNA: TGCAGTGCTCGGACAGGGGGTGGTTATACTGAAGCTTTCTTT. Amino acid sequence: CSARTGGGYTEAFF.

This clonotype was seen at least ten times. The genes are TRBV5-1 and TRBJ2-5, with TRBD2 matching over 13 bases. This CDR3 has 16 amino acids. The V and J ends lost 4 bases and 2 bases, in that order; junction bases with no gene match: 5. Germline V lookup: CDR1 SGHRS, CDR2 YFSETQ. DNA of the CDR3: TGCGCCAGCAGCCCCGGGACTAGCGGGAAGCAAGAGACCCAGTACTTC. Translated, it gives CASSPGTSGKQETQYF.

The chain uses TRBV28 and TRBJ2-3; a possible D gene is TRBD2 (6 bases). Trimming took off 5 bases at V and 2 bases at J, with 17 bases between the two ends. From germline, CDR1 is MDHEN and CDR2 SYDVKM. The CDR3 extends over 16 amino acids. The CDR3 DNA follows: TGTGCCAGCAGTGCAATTCTAGCGCGCCCCACAGATACGCAGTATTTT. Translating it yields CASSAILARPTDTQYF.

This clonotype was counted ten times or more. CDR3 nucleotide sequence: TGTGCCAGCAGGCCCGAAGTCAATCAGCCCCAGCATTTT. It codes for CASRPEVNQPQHF. The chain employs TRBV6-6 and TRBJ1-5; unclear D gene. Germline V gene lookup returns CDR1 MNHNY and CDR2 SVGAGI (reference sequence). The CDR3 is 13 residues long. V was shortened by 6 bases and J by 3 bases, with 9 bases between the two germline ends.

This clonotype was counted many times. The V gene is TRBV20-1, the J gene TRBJ2-1; D is undetermined. V lost 4 bases and J 5 bases, leaving 18 bases between the germline ends. CDR1 is DFQATT, CDR2 SNEGSKA, per germline (reference sequence). CDR3 length: 15 residues. DNA for the CDR3: TGCAGTGCTAATAAGGGCGGCAGCCGTAACAATGAGCAGTTCTTC. Translated: CSANKGGSRNNEQFF.

The V call is TRBV30, the J call TRBJ1-5; D may be TRBD1 (5 bases). The V and J ends lost 4 bases and 2 bases respectively, with 12 bases between them. The CDR3 runs 14 residues. Germline-derived CDR1 and CDR2 are GTSNPN and SVGIG (reference sequence). The chain's CDR3 is CAWTGILRNQPQHF. The DNA for the CDR3 is TGTGCCTGGACAGGGATTTTACGCAATCAGCCCCAGCATTTT.

V is TRBV2 and J is TRBJ2-1; 7 nucleotides line up with TRBD1. The CDR3 has 15 residues. The ends lost 6 bases at V and 1 base at J; junction bases unmatched: 6. Per germline, CDR1 SNHLY and CDR2 FYNNEI. CDR3 nucleotide sequence: TGTGCCAGCAGCAACCGGGACAGTTCCTACAATGAGCAGTTCTTC. It is translated as CASSNRDSSYNEQFF.

This clonotype has a count of ten or more. The chain has TRBV10-3 and TRBJ2-7; 9 bases agree with TRBD1. J was trimmed by 5 bases and V by 6 bases; bases with no gene match: 5. The CDR3 loop spans 13 amino acids. Per germline, CDR1 ENHRY and CDR2 SYGVKD. The CDR3 is CAIRGTGYHEQYV. The CDR3 DNA is TGTGCCATCAGGGGGACAGGGTACCACGAGCAGTACGTC.

This clonotype was found many times. The genes are TRBV3-1 and TRBJ2-5; possibly TRBD1 for D (6 bases). There are 17 residues in the CDR3. V was clipped by 3 bases and J by 2 bases, with 19 bases between them. Germline V gives CDR1 LGHDT, CDR2 YNNKEL (reference sequence). The CDR3 loop is CASSQAWGPARQETQYF. For the CDR3, the DNA is TGTGCCAGCAGCCAGGCCTGGGGGCCAGCGAGGCAAGAGACCCAGTACTTC.

Many counts were recorded for this clonotype. This chain uses TRBV12-3 or TRBV12-4 with TRBJ2-1, with D hard to call. V lost 5 bases, J lost 8 bases, and 16 bases lay in between. The CDR3 spans 14 residues. CDR3 coding DNA: TGTGCCAGCAGTGGCGGCGCCAAAGGGTATGAGCAGTTCTTC. This codes for CASSGGAKGYEQFF.

The table lists this clonotype with a few counts. V is TRBV9 and J is TRBJ2-5; no definite D call. This CDR3 comprises 14 residues. CDR1 SGDLS and CDR2 YYNGEE come from the germline V gene. Trimming took 2 bases from V and 5 from J, leaving 13 bases between them. CDR3 DNA sequence: TGTGCCAGCAGCGTCCGTCCCTCCTGGGAGACCCAGTACTTC. This sequence encodes CASSVRPSWETQYF.

Regarding this clonotype: With a much larger clone just one base away, this may be a read error. This chain joins TRBV2 and TRBJ1-5; TRBD1 aligns across 12 bases. The CDR3 is 15 amino acids. Germline-derived CDR1 and CDR2 are SNHLY and FYNNEI. J gave up 5 bases and V 7 bases, and 6 bases lay outside the gene matches. The CDR3 sequence is CASTLGTGGDQPQHF. CDR3 sequence (DNA): TGTGCCAGCACCCTAGGGACAGGGGGCGATCAGCCCCAGCATTTT.

The V gene is TRBV7-9, the J gene TRBJ2-5, with D possibly being TRBD2 (5 bases). In germline, CDR1 is SEHNR, CDR2 FQNEAQ (reference sequence). CDR3 size: 14 residues. V gave up 5 bases and J gave up 3 bases, with 13 bases separating them. CDR3 residues: CASSPQIGEETQYF. In DNA, the CDR3 is TGTGCCAGCAGCCCCCAAATCGGGGAAGAGACCCAGTACTTC.

This chain connects TRBV29-1 to TRBJ1-3, with D unclear. Per germline, CDR1 SQVTM and CDR2 ANQGSEA. The CDR3 runs to 14 residues. Trimming shortened V by 4 bases and J by 0 bases, and 10 bases separated the two germline ends. The DNA for the CDR3 is TGCAGCGTTGTGCAGGACTTCTCTGGAAACACCATATATTTT. This codes for CSVVQDFSGNTIYF.

The rearrangement joins TRBV24-1 to TRBJ2-5, with 11 bases fitting TRBD2. The CDR3 sequence is 16 residues long. Germline V CDR1 and CDR2: KGHDR, SFDVKD. V gave up 3 bases and J gave up 2 bases; unmatched junction bases: 4. The DNA for the CDR3 is TGTGCCACCAGTGATGGAAGACTAGCGGGGCAAGAGACCCAGTACTTC. It specifies CATSDGRLAGQETQYF.